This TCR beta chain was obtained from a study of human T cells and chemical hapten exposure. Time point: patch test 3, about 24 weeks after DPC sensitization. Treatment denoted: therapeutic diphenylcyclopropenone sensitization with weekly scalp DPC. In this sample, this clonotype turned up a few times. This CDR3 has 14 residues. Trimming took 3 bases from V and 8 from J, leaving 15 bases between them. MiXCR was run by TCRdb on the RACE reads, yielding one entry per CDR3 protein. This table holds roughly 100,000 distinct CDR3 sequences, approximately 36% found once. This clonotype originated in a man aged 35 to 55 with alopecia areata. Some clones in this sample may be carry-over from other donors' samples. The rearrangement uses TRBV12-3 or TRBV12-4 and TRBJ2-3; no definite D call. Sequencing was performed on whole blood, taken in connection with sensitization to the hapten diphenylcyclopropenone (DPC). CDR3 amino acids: CASSLRPPPGTQYF. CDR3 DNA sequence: TGTGCCAGCAGTTTGAGGCCCCCACCGGGTACGCAGTATTTT.